Listed here is a single T cell receptor (beta chain). Its antigen remains unidentified. This sample was taken from a study of chemoradiotherapy in HPV16-positive cancers. Regarding the study as a whole: Candidate HPV-specific clones and E7-related TCR motifs grew in tumor during treatment.

Germline CDR1 and CDR2: SQVTM and ANQGSEA. The CDR3 is made up of 15 amino acids. V shed 0 bases, J shed 1 base, and the junction held 2 bases outside the gene matches. Clones were read by immunoSEQ multiplex PCR, and TCRdb kept only the in-frame ones, dropping some. This table has over a thousand clones, around three quarters appearing once. The sequencing used tumor tissue, collected from a patient who underwent chemoradiotherapy. The chain employs TRBV29-1 and TRBJ2-3, with 9 positions matching TRBD2. The TCR originated in a human donor with HPV-associated anogenital cancer. The CDR3 coding sequence is TGCAGCGTTGAAGATAGCGGGAGTGGCACAGATACGCAGTATTTT. It encodes CSVEDSGSGTDTQYF.